This passage covers 2 T cell receptor beta chains from one sample sequenced in a study of control samples from healthy donors and cancer patients. Only in-frame clones appear in the TCRdb table, and some are missing; sequencing was by immunoSEQ multiplex PCR. The sample has 90,000 to 100,000 clones; about 81% are singletons. The sequencing sample was made of PBMCs. These TCRs come from a man aged 65-85 years with lung cancer.

There are a few counts of this clone. This sequence joins TRBV11-2 and TRBJ2-1, with 10 bases identical to TRBD2. CDR3 length equals 15 residues. With V trimmed by 5 bases and J by 3 bases, 4 bases remained unmatched. In germline, CDR1 is SGHAT, CDR2 FQNNGV. The CDR3 nucleotides read TGTGCCAGCAGCGGACGGACTAGCGGCTACAATGAGCAGTTCTTC. Protein sequence: CASSGRTSGYNEQFF.

CDR3 bases: TGTGCCAGCAGTTCCGGGACAGGGCCCTTTTCACCCCTCCACTTT. Translation: CASSSGTGPFSPLHF. V is TRBV6-5 and J is TRBJ1-6, with 9 positions matching TRBD1. CDR1 and CDR2 from the germline V gene are MNHEY and SVGAGI. V gave up 4 bases and J gave up 9 bases; unmatched junction bases: 7. This CDR3 has 15 residues.